A single sample gave rise to the 7 T cell receptor beta chains below, sequenced in a study of shared clonotypes between healthy human individuals. Naive CD8 populations comprised CD45RO-negative cells positively selected for CCR7, excluding terminally differentiated effector memory CD45RA+ cells. Repertoires were generated with immunoSEQ multiplex PCR, while TCRdb's copy carries only in-frame clones and drops some. The sample shows approximately 840,000 clones, roughly 96% of them seen only once. The source material was naive CD8+ T cells sorted from blood. Receptor source: a young man in good health.

The chain recombines TRBV7-9 with TRBJ2-3; 8 bases are shared with TRBD2. The CDR3 loop spans 15 amino acids. V gave up 5 bases and J gave up 0 bases; unmatched junction bases: 4. Germline values: CDR1 SEHNR, CDR2 FQNEAQ (reference sequence). The CDR3 sequence is CASSISGISTDTQYF. DNA for the CDR3: TGTGCCAGCAGCATTAGCGGGATCAGCACAGATACGCAGTATTTT.

The chain has TRBV7-8 and TRBJ2-3, with D hard to call. The germline CDR1 and CDR2 sequences are SGHVS and FQNEAQ. The V gene lost 2 bases and the J gene lost 7 bases, with 16 bases spanning the gap. The length of the CDR3 is 15 residues. The CDR3 DNA reads as TGTGCCAGCAGCTTATCTTCCGTACCCCCAAATACGCAGTATTTT. It translates to CASSLSSVPPNTQYF.

This rearrangement joins TRBV15 to TRBJ2-7; possible D gene TRBD2, 5 bases. This CDR3 contains 15 residues. Trimming left V 1 base short and J 6 bases short, with 16 bases between. The germline V gene has CDR1 LNHNV and CDR2 YYDKDF (reference sequence). The CDR3 DNA follows: TGTGCCACCAGCAGAGGGTCCGGGAAGGACCGCGAGCAGTACTTC. It specifies CATSRGSGKDREQYF. Using reference TRBV15 and TRBJ2-7 for the parts outside the CDR3, the full variable domain is DAMVIQNPRYQVTQFGKPVTLSCSQTLNHNVMYWYQQKSSQAPKLLFHYYDKDFNNEADTPDNFQSRRPNTSFCFLDIRSPGLGDTAMYLCATSRGSGKDREQYFGPGTRLTVT.

The V gene is TRBV19, the J gene TRBJ1-5; 9 bases are shared with TRBD1. With 5 bases clipped from V and 0 bases from J, the junction kept 17 bases outside the gene matches. The CDR3 runs 20 residues. CDR1 and CDR2 (germline): LNHDA, SQIVND (reference sequence). CDR3 residues: CASSPQYNGQGSDSNQPQHF. DNA for the CDR3: TGTGCCAGTAGTCCTCAATACAATGGACAGGGGAGCGATAGCAATCAGCCCCAGCATTTT.

The chain couples TRBV29-1 to TRBJ2-7, with D possibly being TRBD1 (7 bases). The V gene's germline CDR1 is SQVTM and CDR2 ANQGSEA. V lost 5 bases to trimming and J lost 3 bases, with 29 bases between them. This CDR3 is 18 amino acids long. Here the CDR3 DNA reads TGCAGCGTTCGCGCAAAGACAGGGTTAGCGGCAAAAAACTACGAGCAGTACTTC. Translation gives CSVRAKTGLAAKNYEQYF.

The gene calls are TRBV7-8 and TRBJ1-2, with no clear D. The CDR3 totals 17 residues. The germline CDR1 and CDR2 sequences are SGHVS and FQNEAQ. V was pared by 3 bases and J by 3 bases, with 20 bases between. The CDR3 DNA sequence: TGTGCCAGCAGCTTCAGACCCGCGATAGGGTCGGACTATGGCTACACCTTC. Its translation: CASSFRPAIGSDYGYTF. The whole variable domain, filled in from reference TRBV7-8 and TRBJ1-2, reads GAGVSQSPRYKVAKRGQDVALRCDPISGHVSLFWYQQALGQGPEFLTYFQNEAQLDKSGLPSDRFFAERPEGSVSTLKIQRTQQEDSAVYLCASSFRPAIGSDYGYTFGSGTRLTVV.

The chain joins TRBV2 to TRBJ2-1; D might be TRBD2 (6 bases). The germline V gene encodes CDR1 SNHLY and CDR2 FYNNEI. Trimming stripped 8 bases from V and 7 bases from J, with 27 bases between. This CDR3 contains 17 residues. CDR3 DNA: TGTGCCAGCCAAGTCCCTCGTGGGGGGAGTTGGGTGAATGAGCAGTTCTTC. Translation: CASQVPRGGSWVNEQFF.